Listed below are T cell receptor beta chains from one sample, sequenced in a study of T cells after yellow fever vaccination. MiXCR, run by TCRdb on the 5' RACE reads, gives a single entry per CDR3 protein. This table holds 300,000 to 450,000 distinct CDR3 sequences, roughly 8.4% found once. The input for sequencing was PBMCs, taken 35 to 50 days after the first yellow fever vaccination. These receptor sequences come from a young man who received the YFV17D yellow fever vaccine. CDR3s include the opening cysteine and the closing phenylalanine or tryptophan. Fields, in order: CDR3 protein, CDR3 DNA, clone size, D gene, J gene, V gene. The D gene is left open where the match is weak. Clone size is not always given. Where it is, it says once, few, many or a class for expanded clones.

CASGPTRAFF	TGTGCCAGCGGCCCAACCAGAGCTTTCTTT	-	-	TRBJ1-1	TRBV6-5
CAWRRQGQETQYF	TGTGCCTGGAGGCGGCAGGGGCAAGAGACCCAGTACTTC	few	-	TRBJ2-5	TRBV30
CASKHYGGRDTEAFF	TGTGCCAGCAAACATTACGGGGGGCGTGATACTGAAGCTTTCTTT	-	-	TRBJ1-1	TRBV19
CASTGTAQETQYF	TGTGCCAGCACCGGGACAGCACAAGAGACCCAGTACTTC	few	TRBD1	TRBJ2-5	TRBV7-2
CASSPGRVMNTEAFF	TGCGCCAGCAGCCCGGGACGGGTAATGAACACTGAAGCTTTCTTT	-	-	TRBJ1-1	TRBV5-1
CASISGRLNTEAFF	TGCGCCAGCATCTCGGGACGGTTGAACACTGAAGCTTTCTTT	-	-	TRBJ1-1	TRBV5-1
CASSYGLAGVNEQFF	TGTGCCAGCAGTTACGGCCTAGCGGGGGTGAATGAGCAGTTCTTC	few	TRBD2	TRBJ2-1	TRBV6-5
CSAYQRTGPYEQYF	TGCAGTGCCTACCAAAGGACAGGCCCCTACGAGCAGTACTTC	-	TRBD1	TRBJ2-7	TRBV20-1
CASSPDGEGTGYGYTF	TGTGCCAGCAGCCCCGACGGGGAGGGAACCGGGTATGGCTACACCTTC	-	-	TRBJ1-2	TRBV9
CASSAGVASYGYTF	TGTGCCAGCAGTGCAGGGGTGGCTTCCTATGGCTACACCTTC	few	-	TRBJ1-2	TRBV12-3/TRBV12-4
CASSLDGGNSPLHF	TGCGCCAGCAGCTTGGACGGTGGAAATTCACCCCTCCACTTT	few	-	TRBJ1-6	TRBV5-1
CASSRGGTAAFF	TGCGCCAGCAGCCGTGGTGGGACAGCAGCTTTCTTT	-	TRBD1	TRBJ1-1	TRBV4-1
CASRSGTGDYEQYF	TGTGCCAGCAGATCCGGGACAGGGGACTACGAGCAGTACTTC	many	TRBD1	TRBJ2-7	TRBV5-5
CASSLDPGQGMEKLFF	TGTGCCAGCAGTTTGGACCCGGGACAGGGTATGGAAAAACTGTTTTTT	-	TRBD1	TRBJ1-4	TRBV12-3/TRBV12-4
CASSRTASSTDTQYF	TGTGCCAGCAGCCGGACGGCCTCTAGCACAGATACGCAGTATTTT	-	-	TRBJ2-3	TRBV11-3
CASTGLVDEQFF	TGTGCCAGTACCGGGTTAGTCGATGAGCAGTTCTTC	few	-	TRBJ2-1	TRBV19
CSAIPLSYSDGYTF	TGCAGTGCTATTCCCTTATCTTACAGTGATGGCTACACCTTC	few	-	TRBJ1-2	TRBV20-1
CASSGLAGVSTDTQYF	TGTGCCAGCAGCGGGTTAGCGGGGGTGAGCACAGATACGCAGTATTTT	few	TRBD2	TRBJ2-3	TRBV11-2
CASGFVTGPNYGYTF	TGTGCTAGTGGTTTCGTGACAGGGCCAAACTATGGCTACACCTTC	few	TRBD1	TRBJ1-2	TRBV12-5
CASSQGTEAEAFF	TGTGCCAGCAGTCAGGGCACGGAGGCTGAAGCTTTCTTT	-	-	TRBJ1-1	TRBV2
CASSSPGGTEAFF	TGTGCCAGCAGCTCTCCTGGGGGAACTGAAGCTTTCTTT	-	-	TRBJ1-1	TRBV7-9
CSASLGSGDEQYF	TGCAGTGCTAGTCTAGGCTCCGGGGACGAGCAGTACTTC	few	-	TRBJ2-7	TRBV20-1
CASSEIFIQGAGELFF	TGTGCCAGCAGTGAAATCTTTATTCAGGGGGCCGGGGAGCTGTTTTTT	few	TRBD1	TRBJ2-2	TRBV6-1
CASVAVSDTIYF	TGTGCCAGCGTCGCGGTTTCCGACACCATATATTTT	few	-	TRBJ1-3	TRBV6-6
CASSPTAGNTDTQYF	TGTGCCAGCAGCCCCACAGCGGGGAACACAGATACGCAGTATTTT	-	TRBD2	TRBJ2-3	TRBV3-1
CASSVTGTGGFSEQFF	TGTGCCAGCAGTGTTACCGGGACAGGGGGTTTTAGTGAGCAGTTCTTC	few	TRBD1	TRBJ2-1	TRBV6-1
CASSFGNQEVPDTQYF	TGTGCCAGCAGCTTTGGAAATCAGGAAGTCCCAGATACGCAGTATTTT	-	-	TRBJ2-3	TRBV7-3
CASSSLAGGQNEQFF	TGCGCCAGCAGCTCCCTAGCGGGGGGGCAGAATGAGCAGTTCTTC	few	TRBD2	TRBJ2-1	TRBV5-1
CASSWEQGSNEKLFF	TGCGCCAGCAGCTGGGAGCAGGGGTCTAATGAAAAACTGTTTTTT	-	-	TRBJ1-4	TRBV5-1
CSADVADTSDTQYF	TGCAGTGCTGACGTAGCGGATACCTCAGATACGCAGTATTTT	-	-	TRBJ2-3	TRBV20-1
CSARDRRALSEAFF	TGCAGTGCTAGAGACAGGCGGGCCTTATCCGAAGCTTTCTTT	-	-	TRBJ1-1	TRBV20-1
CASSGTGRRETQYF	TGTGCCAGCAGTGGTACAGGGCGGCGAGAGACCCAGTACTTC	-	-	TRBJ2-5	TRBV25-1
CSAGTDLNQPQHF	TGCAGTGCTGGGACAGATCTTAATCAGCCCCAGCATTTT	-	TRBD1	TRBJ1-5	TRBV20-1
CAWGDRGRHEQYF	TGTGCCTGGGGGGACAGGGGGCGACACGAGCAGTACTTC	-	TRBD1	TRBJ2-7	TRBV30
CASSIDRTSYEQYF	TGTGCCAGCAGCATTGACAGAACCTCCTACGAGCAGTACTTC	many	-	TRBJ2-7	TRBV7-2
CASSSSSGTGNLVKETQYF	TGTGCCAGCAGCTCGAGTTCCGGGACAGGGAATCTAGTGAAAGAGACCCAGTACTTC	few	TRBD1	TRBJ2-5	TRBV7-8
CASSTGGKGTEAFF	TGTGCCAGTAGCACAGGGGGAAAAGGCACTGAAGCTTTCTTT	few	TRBD1	TRBJ1-1	TRBV19
CASSQDRGLDTQYF	TGCGCCAGCAGCCAGGACAGGGGGTTGGATACGCAGTATTTT	-	TRBD1	TRBJ2-3	TRBV4-3
CASSQGTADPSTDTQYF	TGTGCCAGCAGCCAAGGGACAGCTGATCCTAGCACAGATACGCAGTATTTT	-	TRBD1	TRBJ2-3	TRBV7-9
CASSHLTQQETQYF	TGTGCCAGCAGCCATCTTACTCAGCAAGAGACCCAGTACTTC	-	-	TRBJ2-5	TRBV7-2
CSARDPSRTYEQYF	TGCAGTGCTAGAGATCCCAGCAGAACCTACGAGCAGTACTTC	few	-	TRBJ2-7	TRBV20-1